What follows is one T cell receptor beta chain and its context. Profiled with immunoSEQ multiplex PCR; TCRdb holds only in-frame clones, not every one. The sample comprises 55,000 to 85,000 clones, approximately 89% of which are singletons, and 2% to 2.5% rests with the top ten. The data are from a study of control samples from healthy donors and cancer patients. The CDR3 is 13 amino acids. Trimming took off 7 bases at V and 1 base at J, with 13 bases between the two ends. Germline V CDR1 and CDR2: SQVTM, ANQGSEA. The sequenced sample consisted of PBMCs. The sequence was obtained from a woman between 50 and 59 years old with head and neck cancer. V gene TRBV29-1 combines with J gene TRBJ2-5, with D possibly being TRBD1 (5 bases). In DNA form, the CDR3 reads TGCAGCGGGGGCCAAGCTGTCCAAGAGACCCAGTACTTC. It codes for CSGGQAVQETQYF.